A single TCR beta chain is shown here with its context. Its antigen is still unknown. For TCR beta, libraries came from quantitative 5'-RACE with molecular barcodes. TCRdb called the 5' RACE reads again in MiXCR, with one record for every CDR3 protein. The data hold 100,000 or so distinct CDR3 sequences, with roughly 8.5% observed a single time. This entry comes from a study of CD8 T cells in ankylosing spondylitis. CDR1 and CDR2 from the germline V gene are SNHLY and FYNNEI. J gave up 2 bases and V 5 bases, and 5 bases lay outside the gene matches. This CDR3 contains 15 residues. Study observations and caveats: CD8+ disease-linked clones were present at relatively low frequencies in blood. A TCR beta motif of 7 to 9 highly homologous variants seemed to mark ankylosing spondylitis blood. Disease-linked clones reportedly showed significant enrichment in matched ankylosing spondylitis synovial fluid.

The sequence was collected from a male donor with ankylosing spondylitis. Sequencing was carried out using blood, either unsorted or a sorted T cell fraction (not recorded which). This chain uses TRBV2 with TRBJ2-2; 7 positions match TRBD1. For the CDR3, the DNA is TGTGCCAGCAGTCCGGGACAGATTAACACCGGGGAGCTGTTTTTT. Translated, it gives CASSPGQINTGELFF.